Here is one TCR beta chain with its context. This record comes from a study of blood T cell repertoires in COVID-19. Study background: Acute and convalescent COVID-19 samples came from the United States, Italy and Spain. Sources were T cells, B-cell-depleted T cells, or PBMCs; the material itself was cDNA or gDNA.

Authors' processing steps: By means of reference gene primer amplification, nucleated cell counts were estimated. Sequencing was performed with immunoSEQ multiplex PCR; in TCRdb, only in-frame clones are kept and a portion is missing. V and J calls and clone size come straight from that table; D and trimming were deduced from the DNA. The sample lists fewer than 110,000 clones, more than 80% occurring once. The sample consisted of peripheral blood. The source of this sequence is a woman aged 60 to 75 with acute or convalescent COVID-19.

For the CDR3, the DNA is TGTGCCAGCACTATAACCAGGTCCTATAATTCACCCCTCCACTTT. This sequence encodes CASTITRSYNSPLHF. The V call is TRBV6-5, the J call TRBJ1-6; no reliable D call. Trimming took 7 bases from V and 1 from J, leaving 11 bases between them. The length of the CDR3 is 15 residues. Germline CDR1 is MNHEY and CDR2 is SVGAGI.